This is a list of T cell receptor beta chains from one sample in a study of T-cell memory formation after mild COVID-19. Each CDR3 protein is one row after TCRdb ran MiXCR on the 5' RACE reads. The sample shows hundreds of thousands of distinct CDR3 sequences, just over 20% of them seen only once. The sample comprised PBMCs or a T cell subset sorted from them (not recorded which). The receptors come from an adult woman who had mild COVID-19 (a few samples of this study predate the infection). Cell type and time point are not known. Both conserved end residues are part of each CDR3. The D gene is left open where the match is weak. Size is stated for part of the rows, as once, few or many counts, or as a class when the clone is expanded.

CDR3aa | CDR3nt | v_gene | d_gene | j_gene | abundance
CASSPGLAGGPYQETQYF | TGTGCCAGCAGTCCTGGACTAGCGGGAGGGCCTTATCAAGAGACCCAGTACTTC | TRBV12-3/TRBV12-4 | TRBD2 | TRBJ2-5 | -
CASSQDRVREQFF | TGTGCCAGCAGCCAAGATCGAGTGCGTGAGCAGTTCTTC | TRBV3-1 | - | TRBJ2-1 | once
CASSYETASNEQYF | TGTGCCAGCAGTTACGAGACAGCCTCCAACGAGCAGTACTTC | TRBV6-5 | - | TRBJ2-7 | few
CASSANGQSYEQYF | TGTGCCAGCAGCGCAAACGGGCAATCCTACGAGCAGTACTTC | TRBV7-9 | - | TRBJ2-7 | -
CASSPGSGGPLDF | TGTGCCAGCTCACCAGGGTCGGGAGGCCCTCTTGACTTC | TRBV18 | TRBD2 | TRBJ2-7 | -
CASSVLGTSSGNTIYF | TGTGCCAGCAGCGTCTTAGGGACATCTTCTGGAAACACCATATATTTT | TRBV7-9 | - | TRBJ1-3 | -
CASSPDRTNSPLHF | TGTGCCAGCAGCCCGGACAGGACGAATTCACCCCTCCACTTT | TRBV4-2 | TRBD1 | TRBJ1-6 | few
CASSLSFYNEQFF | TGTGCCAGCAGCCTCTCTTTCTACAATGAGCAGTTCTTC | TRBV6-2/TRBV6-3 | - | TRBJ2-1 | -
CASSGASGRTGANVLTF | TGTGCCAGCAGTGGCGCTAGCGGGAGAACCGGGGCCAACGTCCTGACTTTC | TRBV2 | TRBD2 | TRBJ2-6 | -
CASSPVTRETQYF | TGTGCCAGCAGCCCCGTGACTAGAGAGACCCAGTACTTC | TRBV7-2 | - | TRBJ2-5 | -
CASSVVELAGHEQFF | TGTGCCAGCAGCGTAGTTGAACTAGCGGGTCATGAGCAGTTCTTC | TRBV9 | TRBD2 | TRBJ2-1 | -
CASSHGWGQGGYTF | TGTGCCAGCAGCCACGGGTGGGGGCAAGGTGGCTACACCTTC | TRBV7-9 | - | TRBJ1-2 | -
CSARDLGSGPTYEQYF | TGCAGTGCTAGAGATCTGGGTAGCGGCCCCACCTACGAGCAGTACTTC | TRBV20-1 | - | TRBJ2-7 | few
CASSVNARGQSNTGELFF | TGTGCCAGCAGCGTAAACGCTAGGGGACAGTCGAACACCGGGGAGCTGTTTTTT | TRBV9 | TRBD1 | TRBJ2-2 | few
CASSRQGETQYF | TGTGCCAGCAGTAGACAGGGGGAGACCCAGTACTTC | TRBV6-5 | TRBD1 | TRBJ2-5 | few
CAWDLRTSSRFF | TGTGCCTGGGATCTTAGGACCTCTTCTCGATTCTTC | TRBV30 | - | TRBJ2-1 | few
CATIPGTSGRGFQETQYF | TGTGCCACCATCCCTGGCACTAGCGGGAGGGGTTTCCAAGAGACCCAGTACTTC | TRBV10-3 | TRBD2 | TRBJ2-5 | -
CASRRDSKGYEQYF | TGTGCCAGCAGAAGGGACAGCAAGGGTTACGAGCAGTACTTC | TRBV12-3/TRBV12-4 | TRBD1 | TRBJ2-7 | few
CASSQVGTSDSDTQYF | TGTGCCAGCAGCCAAGTCGGGACTAGCGACTCAGATACGCAGTATTTT | TRBV3-1 | TRBD2 | TRBJ2-3 | -
CASSLDISSNQPQHF | TGTGCCAGCAGCTTGGACATCTCTAGCAATCAGCCCCAGCATTTT | TRBV7-2 | - | TRBJ1-5 | -
CASSFLWGVQETQYF | TGTGCCAGCAGTTTCCTGTGGGGGGTACAAGAGACCCAGTACTTC | TRBV12-3/TRBV12-4 | - | TRBJ2-5 | few
CASSLEGLREQFF | TGTGCCAGCAGCTTAGAGGGCCTTAGAGAGCAGTTCTTC | TRBV7-9 | - | TRBJ2-1 | -
CASSRGNSAEAFF | TGCGCCAGCAGCAGGGGAAACAGTGCTGAAGCTTTCTTT | TRBV5-1 | - | TRBJ1-1 | many
CSVQWTGAYNSPLHF | TGCAGCGTGCAATGGACAGGGGCCTATAATTCACCCCTCCACTTT | TRBV29-1 | TRBD1 | TRBJ1-6 | few
CASTVQGTLNTEAFF | TGTGCCAGCACCGTTCAAGGGACCCTGAACACTGAAGCTTTCTTT | TRBV2 | - | TRBJ1-1 | few
CASSPVEGYTDTQYF | TGTGCCAGCAGCCCCGTGGAGGGATACACAGATACGCAGTATTTT | TRBV11-2 | - | TRBJ2-3 | -
CASSHDSGTDTQYF | TGTGCCAGCAGCCACGATAGCGGTACAGATACGCAGTATTTT | TRBV3-1 | - | TRBJ2-3 | -
CASSQDEGTGGYEQYF | TGTGCCAGCAGCCAAGATGAGGGGACAGGGGGCTACGAGCAGTACTTC | TRBV4-2 | TRBD1 | TRBJ2-7 | few
CASSSRDIADTQYF | TGTGCCAGCAGTTCCCGGGACATCGCAGATACGCAGTATTTT | TRBV6-5 | - | TRBJ2-3 | many
CASSGGPSLAEQYF | TGTGCCAGCAGTGGGGGGCCATCCCTGGCTGAGCAGTACTTC | TRBV6-2/TRBV6-3 | - | TRBJ2-7 | -
CASSQERAPIEQYF | TGTGCCAGCAGCCAAGAAAGGGCCCCAATCGAGCAGTACTTC | TRBV3-1 | - | TRBJ2-7 | -
CAISETISMRFGSGGDTQYF | TGTGCCATCAGTGAAACCATTAGTATGAGGTTCGGGTCCGGGGGAGATACGCAGTATTTT | TRBV10-3 | - | TRBJ2-3 | few
CASSVVQGPYGYTF | TGTGCCAGCAGTGTAGTACAGGGGCCCTATGGCTACACCTTC | TRBV6-1 | TRBD1 | TRBJ1-2 | -